This section outlines one T cell receptor beta chain sequence together with its context. Researchers amplified the TCR beta CDR3 regions from RNA transcripts. TCR CDR3 underwent first-round RT-PCR with the HTBI primer set. TCRdb reprocessed the multiplex PCR reads via MiXCR and lists one record per CDR3 protein. The sample carries 700,000 to 850,000 distinct CDR3 sequences, roughly a third recorded once. There are 15 residues in the CDR3. With 1 base clipped from V and 1 base from J, the junction kept 3 bases outside the gene matches. CDR1 is DFQATT, CDR2 SNEGSKA, per germline (reference sequence). The data were taken from a study of T cells in Graves' hyperthyroidism and ophthalmopathy.

V gene TRBV20-1 combines with J gene TRBJ2-7; TRBD2 matches 11 bases. The source material was blood. This receptor was identified in a woman aged 40 to 50 with Graves' hyperthyroidism. CDR3 DNA: TGCAGTGCTAGAGGACTAGCGGGGCGTTCCTACGAGCAGTACTTC. Encoded protein: CSARGLAGRSYEQYF.